The clone carrying this T cell receptor beta chain was picked up many times. Its antigen remains unknown. Among ophthalmopathy patients, the Clinical Activity Score reached at least 3, the NOSPECS grade reached at least 4, and duration remained under 3 months. This CDR3 spans 15 amino acids. CDR1 DFQATT and CDR2 SNEGSKA come from the germline V gene (reference sequence). V was shortened by 1 base and J by 6 bases, with 18 bases between the two germline ends. The data are from a study of T cells in Graves' hyperthyroidism and ophthalmopathy. For the study at large: Peripheral blood was collected at initial diagnosis, before any treatment.

Overall study findings and caveats: Expanded thyroid clonotypes (above 0.001) were mostly also found in blood.

Researchers amplified the TCR beta CDR3 regions from RNA transcripts. Initially, a first-round RT-PCR of the TCR CDR3 employed the HTBI primer set. TCRdb reanalysed the multiplex PCR reads using MiXCR and keeps one entry per CDR3 protein. Altogether a few hundred thousand distinct CDR3 sequences are present, roughly 13% being singletons, with the ten largest covering approximately 35%. The chain combines TRBV20-1 with TRBJ2-5, with a possible D match to TRBD2 (5 bases). Sequencing input: blood. The TCR originated in a woman aged 40 to 50 with Graves' ophthalmopathy. The CDR3 nucleotides are TGCAGTGCTAGAGGGGTCCAGGACTTAGCGAAGACCCAGTACTTC. Its translation: CSARGVQDLAKTQYF.